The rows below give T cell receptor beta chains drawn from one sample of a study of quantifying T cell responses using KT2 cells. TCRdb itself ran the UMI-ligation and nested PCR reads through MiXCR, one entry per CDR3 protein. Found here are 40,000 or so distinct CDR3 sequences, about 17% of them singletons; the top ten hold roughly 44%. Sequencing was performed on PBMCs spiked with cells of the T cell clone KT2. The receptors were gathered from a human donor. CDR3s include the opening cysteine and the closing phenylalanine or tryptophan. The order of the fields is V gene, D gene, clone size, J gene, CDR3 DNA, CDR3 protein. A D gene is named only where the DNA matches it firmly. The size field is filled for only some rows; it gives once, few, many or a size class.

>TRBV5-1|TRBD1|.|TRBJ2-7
TGCGCCAGCAGCTGGGACAGGGGAGACGAGCAGTACTTC
CASSWDRGDEQYF
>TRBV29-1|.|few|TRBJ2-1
TGCAGCGTTCCCGACAGTTGGGTCAATGAGCAGTTCTTC
CSVPDSWVNEQFF
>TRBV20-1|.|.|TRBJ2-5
TGCAGTGCTAGAGGCGAAGGGGGGCGGGAGACCCAGTACTTC
CSARGEGGRETQYF
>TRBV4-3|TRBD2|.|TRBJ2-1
TGCGCCAGCAGCCAAGATCTTTTCCGGACTAGTAAGTGGCATGAGCAGTTCTTC
CASSQDLFRTSKWHEQFF
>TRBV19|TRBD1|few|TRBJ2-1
TGTGCCAGTGCCGACAGGGCCTACAATGAGCAGTTCTTC
CASADRAYNEQFF
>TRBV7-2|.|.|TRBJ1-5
TGTGCCAGCAGCTTAGTAGGAGGAGTGGGGGTTCAGCCCCAGCATTTT
CASSLVGGVGVQPQHF
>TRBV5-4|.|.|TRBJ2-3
TGTGCCAGCAGCTTGGAGGGGGTCACAGATACGCAGTATTTT
CASSLEGVTDTQYF
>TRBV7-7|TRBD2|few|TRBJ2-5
TGTGCTAGCAGCTTAGGAGCGGGGGAGACCCAGTACTTC
CASSLGAGETQYF
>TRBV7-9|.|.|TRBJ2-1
TGTGCCAGCAGCGGGACCCTCCCCTCCTACAATGAGCAGTTCTTC
CASSGTLPSYNEQFF
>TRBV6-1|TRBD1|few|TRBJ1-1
TGTGCCAGCAGTGCTGACAGGGTCACTGAAGCTTTCTTT
CASSADRVTEAFF
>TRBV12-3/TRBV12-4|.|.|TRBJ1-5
TGTGCCAGCAAGATGGGCGAGGGGCAGCCCCAGCATTTT
CASKMGEGQPQHF
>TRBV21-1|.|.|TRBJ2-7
TGTGCCAGCAGCGCCGACAGGGCCCACGAGCAGTACTTC
CASSADRAHEQYF
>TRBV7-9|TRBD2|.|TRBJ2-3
TGTGCCAGCAGCTTAGGACTAGCGAGAGATACGCAGTATTTT
CASSLGLARDTQYF
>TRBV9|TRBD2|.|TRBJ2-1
TGTGCCAGCAGCGTGGGACTAGCGGCCTCCTACAATGAGCAGTTCTTC
CASSVGLAASYNEQFF
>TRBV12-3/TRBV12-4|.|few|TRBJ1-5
TGTGCCAGCACCCGGGTAATTTTCGGGCCCCAGCATTTT
CASTRVIFGPQHF
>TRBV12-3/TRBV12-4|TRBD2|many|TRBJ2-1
TGTGCCAGCAGTCCAAGCGGGAGTCGGTCCTACAATGAGCAGTTCTTC
CASSPSGSRSYNEQFF
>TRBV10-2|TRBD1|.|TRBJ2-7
TGCGCCAGAGATCCCGGGACAGCCCTTTTGGGGGAGCAGTACTTC
CARDPGTALLGEQYF
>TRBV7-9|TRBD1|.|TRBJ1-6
TGTGCCAGCAGCTCGGCCTCAGGGGGGTATAATTCACCCCTCCACTTT
CASSSASGGYNSPLHF
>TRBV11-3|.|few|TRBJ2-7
TGTGCCAGCACCCCCTTTGAAGGAGGCGAGCAGTACTTC
CASTPFEGGEQYF
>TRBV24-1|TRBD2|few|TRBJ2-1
TGTGCCACCAGTGGCATCCTAGCGGGAGGGCCCGACAATGAGCAGTTCTTC
CATSGILAGGPDNEQFF
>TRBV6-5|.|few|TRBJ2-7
TGTGCCAGCAGTTTCAGTCAGGGCCCCTACGAGCAGTACTTC
CASSFSQGPYEQYF
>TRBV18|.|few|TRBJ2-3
TGTGCCAGCTCACCTTGGCTCACAGATACGCAGTATTTT
CASSPWLTDTQYF